These 25 T cell receptor beta chains originate from one sample sequenced in a study of blood T cell repertoires in COVID-19. Libraries were prepared by immunoSEQ multiplex PCR; TCRdb keeps only in-frame clonotypes and omits some of them. The sample yields a few hundred thousand clones, around nine tenths seen once. Sequencing used PBMCs or T cells enriched from blood (not recorded which). These receptors all stem from a woman in her forties or fifties who had been exposed to COVID-19.

The J gene is TRBJ2-1, the V gene TRBV6-1, with a possible D match to TRBD1 (5 bases). V was cut by 1 base and J by 9 bases, with 10 bases left in between. The CDR3 is 13 amino acids. Germline V gene lookup returns CDR1 MNHNS and CDR2 SASEGT. In DNA form, the CDR3 reads TGTGCCAGCAGTGAAGATGGGGCCCGTGAGCAGTTCTTC. Translation: CASSEDGAREQFF.

The table lists this clone with a count of one. The chain carries TRBV3-1 (or the pseudogene TRBV3-2) and TRBJ2-3; D is perhaps TRBD2 (6 bases). V lost 1 base and J lost 0, with 8 bases in between. Germline V CDR1 and CDR2: LGHDT, YNNKEL (reference sequence). The CDR3 sequence is 15 residues long. In DNA, the CDR3 is TGTGCCAGCAGCCAAGGTGGGACTAGCACAGATACGCAGTATTTT. Amino acids: CASSQGGTSTDTQYF.

The chain uses TRBV7-2 and TRBJ1-5; 7 nucleotides align to TRBD1. Germline V CDR1 and CDR2: SGHTA, FQGNSA. This CDR3 contains 15 residues. V gave up 2 bases and J gave up 5 bases; unmatched junction bases: 6. Here the CDR3 DNA reads TGTGCCAGCAGCTTACTCGACAGGGACGATCAGCCCCAGCATTTT. This codes for CASSLLDRDDQPQHF.

The chain is built from TRBV2 and TRBJ1-2; a weak D match, TRBD1 (5 bases). CDR3 length equals 13 residues. CDR1 is SNHLY, CDR2 FYNNEI, per germline. Trimming stripped 6 bases from V and 6 bases from J, with 14 bases between. The CDR3 DNA reads TGTGCCAGCAGGAACAAAGGGGTAGATGGCTACACCTTC. As protein: CASRNKGVDGYTF.

The chain uses TRBV5-5 and TRBJ1-1, with 10 bases identical to TRBD1. J was trimmed by 1 base and V by 3 bases; bases with no gene match: 0. The CDR3 contains 14 residues. Germline lookup yields CDR1 SGHKS and CDR2 YYEKEE (reference sequence). The DNA for the CDR3 is TGTGCCAGCAGCTGGGACAGGGGGAACACTGAAGCTTTCTTT. Translating gives CASSWDRGNTEAFF.

In this sample, this clone turned up once. V is TRBV5-1 and J is TRBJ2-7, with D possibly TRBD1 on 6 matching bases. The CDR3 extends over 13 amino acids. Trimming took 3 bases from V and 2 from J, leaving 9 bases between them. The germline V gene has CDR1 SGHRS and CDR2 YFSETQ. The CDR3 sequence is CASSWDKTYEQYF. The DNA for the CDR3 is TGCGCCAGCAGCTGGGACAAAACCTACGAGCAGTACTTC.

This chain uses TRBV15 with TRBJ2-5, with unresolved D. The CDR3 runs 13 residues. Trimming shortened V by 4 bases and J by 0 bases, and 6 bases separated the two germline ends. Germline V gene lookup returns CDR1 LNHNV and CDR2 YYDKDF (reference sequence). The CDR3 DNA is TGTGCCACCAGCACTCCTTACCAAGAGACCCAGTACTTC. Translated: CATSTPYQETQYF.

The gene calls are TRBV7-9 and TRBJ2-1, with 13 bases fitting TRBD2. With V trimmed by 5 bases and J by 8 bases, 6 bases remained unmatched. The CDR3 length is 15 residues. Germline assignment: CDR1 SEHNR and CDR2 FQNEAQ (reference sequence). CDR3 DNA sequence: TGTGCCAGCAGCCTCACTAGCGGGGGGGCCGATGAGCAGTTCTTC. Translation gives CASSLTSGGADEQFF.

The count of this clone is one. This chain uses TRBV28 with TRBJ1-2; D is ambiguous. Trimming cost V 4 bases and J 7 bases, with 16 bases left between them. CDR3 length: 14 amino acids. Germline CDR1 and CDR2: MDHEN and SYDVKM. The CDR3 spells CASSSPTPRRGYTF. The CDR3 coding sequence is TGTGCCAGCAGTTCCCCTACGCCACGTCGTGGCTACACCTTC.

The gene calls are TRBV28 and TRBJ1-1, with D maybe TRBD1 (6 bases). The germline V gene encodes CDR1 MDHEN and CDR2 SYDVKM. CDR3 length equals 14 residues. Trimming stripped 6 bases from V and 5 bases from J, with 16 bases between. In DNA, the CDR3 is TGTGCCAGCAGGGGACATCCCACGTGGACTGAAGCTTTCTTT. Translation: CASRGHPTWTEAFF.

This chain links TRBV19 with TRBJ2-1; 13 bases align to TRBD2. V lost 4 bases, J lost 5 bases, and 14 bases stayed unmatched. Germline CDR1 LNHDA, CDR2 SQIVND (reference sequence). The CDR3 has 19 amino acids. The CDR3 sequence: CASSTRLAGGAHSNNEQFF. The CDR3 coding sequence is TGTGCCAGTAGTACCCGACTAGCGGGGGGAGCCCACTCTAACAATGAGCAGTTCTTC. Combining the CDR3 with reference TRBV19 and TRBJ2-1 gives the whole variable domain DGGITQSPKYLFRKEGQNVTLSCEQNLNHDAMYWYRQDPGQGLRLIYYSQIVNDFQKGDIAEGYSVSREKKESFPLTVTSAQKNPTAFYLCASSTRLAGGAHSNNEQFFGPGTRLTVL.

V and J are TRBV18 and TRBJ2-1; 8 bases agree with TRBD2. The CDR3 loop spans 17 amino acids. Trimming took 3 bases from V and 7 from J; bases not matched to a gene: 14. Per germline, CDR1 KGHSH and CDR2 LQKENI. CDR3 bases: TGTGCCAGCTCACCGCAAGCGGGGGAGTTTCGGATGAATGAGCAGTTCTTC. Residues: CASSPQAGEFRMNEQFF.

The CDR3 coding sequence is TGTGCCAGCAGCAAGGACAGGGGGCCTGGCAATGAGCAGTTCTTC. As protein: CASSKDRGPGNEQFF. This chain uses TRBV21-1 with TRBJ2-1; the table calls TRBD1, which could not be checked here. TRBV21-1 counts as a pseudogene. The CDR3 covers 15 residues.

The V call is TRBV7-9, the J call TRBJ2-5; D remains unclear. The V end was cut by 8 bases, the J end by 2 bases, with 18 bases between. The CDR3 spans 15 residues. Germline loops: CDR1 SEHNR, CDR2 FQNEAQ (reference sequence). Written as DNA, the CDR3 is TGTGCCAGCCAGGATATGTACGAACCTCAAGAGACCCAGTACTTC. It encodes CASQDMYEPQETQYF.

This clone has a handful of counts. The J gene is TRBJ1-2, the V gene TRBV5-1; 9 bases line up with TRBD1. The CDR3 is 13 residues long. Germline V lookup: CDR1 SGHRS, CDR2 YFSETQ. The J segment lost 6 bases and the V segment lost 4 bases, leaving 4 bases of the junction unmatched. In nucleotides, the CDR3 is TGCGCCAGCAGCGCGGACAGGGGACATGGCTACACCTTC. Its protein product is CASSADRGHGYTF.

The chain recombines TRBV5-1 with TRBJ1-2; 7 bases line up with TRBD1. V trimming: 2 bases; J trimming: 8 bases; junction bases outside the gene matches: 9. Germline-derived CDR1 and CDR2 are SGHRS and YFSETQ. This CDR3 has 14 amino acids. The CDR3 nucleotides read TGCGCCAGCAGCTTCGAGAGGGACAGTGGGGGCTACACCTTC. Its protein is CASSFERDSGGYTF. The full variable domain, with the rest looked up from reference TRBV5-1 and TRBJ1-2, is KAGVTQTPRYLIKTRGQQVTLSCSPISGHRSVSWYQQTPGQGLQFLFEYFSETQRNKGNFPGRFSGRQFSNSRSEMNVSTLELGDSALYLCASSFERDSGGYTFGSGTRLTVV.

The chain couples TRBV11-2 to TRBJ1-2, with 9 bases that match TRBD1. The V segment lost 2 bases and the J segment 6 bases; nucleotides outside the gene matches: 7. Germline CDR1 and CDR2: SGHAT and FQNNGV. The length of the CDR3 is 15 residues. Here the CDR3 DNA reads TGTGCCAGCAGCTTAATGACCAGGACAGGGGATGGCTACACCTTC. Translation: CASSLMTRTGDGYTF.

The chain joins TRBV6-1 to TRBJ1-2; no firm D call. The CDR3 has 14 residues. Trimming cost V 1 base and J 1 base, with 7 bases left between them. From germline, CDR1 is MNHNS and CDR2 SASEGT. As DNA, the CDR3 is TGTGCCAGCAGTGAAGGCGGGATTAACTATGGCTACACCTTC. The encoded protein is CASSEGGINYGYTF.

This clone appeared many times. The DNA for the CDR3 is TGTGCCAGCAGCTTTCCAGGACAGTCCTATGGCTACACCTTC. It codes for CASSFPGQSYGYTF. This sequence joins TRBV5-4 and TRBJ1-2, with D perhaps TRBD1 (6 bases). Trimming pared 2 bases from V and 4 bases from J, leaving 12 bases between. Germline-derived CDR1 and CDR2 are SGHNT and YYREEE (reference sequence). The CDR3 loop spans 14 amino acids.

This clone was seen more than once but under ten times. The CDR3 protein is CASSPSYRDNQPQHF. In DNA, the CDR3 is TGTGCCAGCTCACCATCCTACAGGGACAATCAGCCCCAGCATTTT. The chain combines TRBV18 with TRBJ1-5; TRBD1 might be the D (6 bases). The CDR3 contains 15 residues. Germline V lookup: CDR1 KGHSH, CDR2 LQKENI. Trimming cost V 2 bases and J 3 bases, with 11 bases left between them.

V is TRBV27 and J is TRBJ2-7, with TRBD1 identical over 12 bases. Trimming took 6 bases from V and 7 from J; bases not matched to a gene: 10. Looked up from germline, CDR1 is MNHEY and CDR2 is SMNVEV (reference sequence). The CDR3 is made up of 15 amino acids. The CDR3 loop is CASRVSGQGAGEQYF. The CDR3, as DNA: TGTGCCAGCAGAGTATCGGGACAGGGGGCCGGGGAGCAGTACTTC.

J is TRBJ2-5 and V is TRBV3-1 (or the pseudogene TRBV3-2), with 13 bases matching TRBD2. Germline-derived CDR1 and CDR2 are LGHDT and YNNKEL (reference sequence). The CDR3 spans 17 residues. Trimming took 3 bases from V and 5 from J; bases not matched to a gene: 9. The CDR3 reads CASSHGRTSGGKETQYF. Here the CDR3 DNA reads TGTGCCAGCAGCCACGGGAGGACTAGCGGGGGTAAGGAGACCCAGTACTTC.

This chain links TRBV5-4 with TRBJ2-3, with TRBD2 matching over 8 bases. This CDR3 is built from 17 residues. The germline V gene has CDR1 SGHNT and CDR2 YYREEE (reference sequence). After removal of 4 bases from V and 2 bases from J, the junction contained 12 bases not matched to a gene. In DNA, the CDR3 is TGTGCCAGCAGCCCGCTAGGAAGCGGGGGATACACAGATACGCAGTATTTT. Translated: CASSPLGSGGYTDTQYF. Together with reference TRBV5-4 and TRBJ2-3, the CDR3 gives the full variable domain: ETGVTQSPTHLIKTRGQQVTLRCSSQSGHNTVSWYQQALGQGPQFIFQYYREEENGRGNFPPRFSGLQFPNYSSELNVNALELDDSALYLCASSPLGSGGYTDTQYFGPGTRLTVL.

V usage is TRBV18 and J usage is TRBJ1-5; possibly TRBD1 for D (6 bases). Trimming took 6 bases from V and 4 from J, leaving 13 bases between them. Per the germline V gene, CDR1 is KGHSH and CDR2 is LQKENI. The CDR3 covers 14 residues. The CDR3 spells CASSVDRVNQPQHF. CDR3 DNA: TGTGCCAGCTCGGTGGACAGAGTGAATCAGCCCCAGCATTTT.

The rearrangement uses TRBV5-1 and TRBJ2-5, with 10 bases matching TRBD2. This CDR3 region has 15 residues. CDR1 is SGHRS, CDR2 YFSETQ, per germline. Germline trimming cut 4 bases from V and 3 bases from J; bases unmatched to any gene: 6. CDR3 DNA: TGCGCCAGCAGCGTTAGAGCGGGGGGGAAAGAGACCCAGTACTTC. This sequence encodes CASSVRAGGKETQYF.